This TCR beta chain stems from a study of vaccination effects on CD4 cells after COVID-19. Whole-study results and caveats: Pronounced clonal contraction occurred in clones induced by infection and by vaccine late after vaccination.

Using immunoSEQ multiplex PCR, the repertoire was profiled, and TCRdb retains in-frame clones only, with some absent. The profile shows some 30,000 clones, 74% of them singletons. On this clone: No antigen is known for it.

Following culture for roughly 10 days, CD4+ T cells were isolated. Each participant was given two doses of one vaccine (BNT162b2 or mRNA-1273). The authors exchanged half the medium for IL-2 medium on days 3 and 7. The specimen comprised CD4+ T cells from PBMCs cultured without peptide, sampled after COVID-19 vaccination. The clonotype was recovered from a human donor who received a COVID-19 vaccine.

As DNA, the CDR3 is TGTGCCAGCAGCTTGAGAGTAAATACGCAGTATTTT. It translates to CASSLRVNTQYF. This chain joins TRBV5-5 and TRBJ2-3; D remains ambiguous. This CDR3 has 12 residues. Germline-derived CDR1 and CDR2 are SGHKS and YYEKEE (reference sequence). V was clipped by 1 base and J by 7 bases, with 7 bases between them.